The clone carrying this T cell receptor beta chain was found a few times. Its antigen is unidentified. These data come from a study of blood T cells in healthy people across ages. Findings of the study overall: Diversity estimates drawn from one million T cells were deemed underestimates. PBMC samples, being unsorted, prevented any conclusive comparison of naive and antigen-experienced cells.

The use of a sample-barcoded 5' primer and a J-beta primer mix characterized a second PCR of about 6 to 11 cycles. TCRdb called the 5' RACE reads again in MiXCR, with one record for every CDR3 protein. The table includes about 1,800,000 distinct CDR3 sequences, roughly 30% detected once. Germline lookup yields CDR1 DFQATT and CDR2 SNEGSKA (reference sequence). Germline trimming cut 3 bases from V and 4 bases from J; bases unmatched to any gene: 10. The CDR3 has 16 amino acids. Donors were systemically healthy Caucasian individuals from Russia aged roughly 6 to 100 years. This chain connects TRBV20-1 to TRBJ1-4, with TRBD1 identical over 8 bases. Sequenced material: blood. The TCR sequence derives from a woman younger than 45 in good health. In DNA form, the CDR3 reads TGCAGTGCTAGGGGTAGGACAGGGAGCCATAATGAAAAACTGTTTTTT. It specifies CSARGRTGSHNEKLFF.